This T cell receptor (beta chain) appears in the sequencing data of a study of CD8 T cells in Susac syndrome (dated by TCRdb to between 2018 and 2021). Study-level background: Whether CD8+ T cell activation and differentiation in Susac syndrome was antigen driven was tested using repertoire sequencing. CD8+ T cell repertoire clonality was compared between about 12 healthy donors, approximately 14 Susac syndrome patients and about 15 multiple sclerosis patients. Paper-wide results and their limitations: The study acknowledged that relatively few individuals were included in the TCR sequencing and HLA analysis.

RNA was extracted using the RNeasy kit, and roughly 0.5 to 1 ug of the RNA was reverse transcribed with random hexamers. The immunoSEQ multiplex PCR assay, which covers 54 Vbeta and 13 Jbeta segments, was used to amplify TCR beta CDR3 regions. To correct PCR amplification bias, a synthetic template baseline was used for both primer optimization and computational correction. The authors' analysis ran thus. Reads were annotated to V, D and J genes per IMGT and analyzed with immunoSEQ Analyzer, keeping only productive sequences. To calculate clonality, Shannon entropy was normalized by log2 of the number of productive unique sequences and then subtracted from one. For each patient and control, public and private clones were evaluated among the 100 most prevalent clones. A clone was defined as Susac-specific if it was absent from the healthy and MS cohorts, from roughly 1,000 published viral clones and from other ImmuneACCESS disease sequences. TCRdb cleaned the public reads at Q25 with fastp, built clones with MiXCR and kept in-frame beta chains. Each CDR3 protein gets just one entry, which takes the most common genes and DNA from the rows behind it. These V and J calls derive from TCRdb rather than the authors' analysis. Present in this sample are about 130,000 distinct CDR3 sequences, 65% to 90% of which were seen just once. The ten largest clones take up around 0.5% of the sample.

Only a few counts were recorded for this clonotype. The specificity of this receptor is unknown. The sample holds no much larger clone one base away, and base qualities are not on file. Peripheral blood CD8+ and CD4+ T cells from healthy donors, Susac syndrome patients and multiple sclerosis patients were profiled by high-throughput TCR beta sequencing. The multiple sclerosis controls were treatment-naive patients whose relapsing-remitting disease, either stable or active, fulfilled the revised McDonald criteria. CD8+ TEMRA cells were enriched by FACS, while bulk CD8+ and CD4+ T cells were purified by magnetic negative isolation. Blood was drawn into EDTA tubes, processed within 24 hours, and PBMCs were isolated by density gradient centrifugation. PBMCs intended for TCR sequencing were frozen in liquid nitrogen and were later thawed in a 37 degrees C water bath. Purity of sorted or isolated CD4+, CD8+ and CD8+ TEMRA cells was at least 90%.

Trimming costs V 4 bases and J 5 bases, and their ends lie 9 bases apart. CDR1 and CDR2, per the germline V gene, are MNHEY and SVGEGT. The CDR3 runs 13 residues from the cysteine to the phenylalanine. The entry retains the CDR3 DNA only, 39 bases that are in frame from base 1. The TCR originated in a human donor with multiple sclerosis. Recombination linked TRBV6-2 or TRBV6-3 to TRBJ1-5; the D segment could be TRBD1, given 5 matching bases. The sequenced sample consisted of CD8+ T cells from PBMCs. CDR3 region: CASSWGVHQPQHF. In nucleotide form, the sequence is TGTGCCAGCAGTTGGGGGGTTCATCAGCCCCAGCATTTT.